This T cell receptor beta chain derives from a study of blood T cell repertoires in COVID-19. The CDR3 is 15 amino acids. V lost 4 bases and J lost 3; bases outside the gene matches: 6. CDR1 and CDR2 from the germline V gene are LNHDA and SQIVND (reference sequence). This clone has only one observation. Data came from immunoSEQ multiplex PCR; TCRdb stores just in-frame clones and leaves some out. Of around 170,000 clones in the sample, about 80% were seen once. This clonotype originated in a man in his 60s who had been exposed to COVID-19. The sample was PBMCs or T cells enriched from blood (not recorded which). V and J are TRBV19 and TRBJ2-3; 8 bases match TRBD1. CDR3 in DNA: TGTGCCAGTAGTACCGGACAGGGTTGGACAGATACGCAGTATTTT. Translation: CASSTGQGWTDTQYF.